The 16 T cell receptor beta chains presented below share a single source sample, sequenced in a study of siplizumab effects on memory and regulatory T cells (dated by TCRdb to between 2018 and 2020). Receptor amplification or capture employed the immunoSEQ multiplex PCR assay. Held by TCRdb, this immuneACCESS table contains in-frame sequences only and omits some clones. Under half of the omission traces to an unresolved V gene where checked; the cause of the rest is unknown. Counted in this sample were 75,000 to 100,000 clones; around 94% of them appeared once. The top ten clones comprise roughly 0.3% of the sample. The sample consisted of non-Treg CD4+ T cells sorted from blood. The sample's cell subset or site label, in plain terms: FACS-sorted unstimulated CD4+ non-regulatory T cells. The receptors were sampled from a human donor in good health.

This chain uses TRBV30 with TRBJ1-6; TRBD1 matches at 7 bases. J lost 13 bases, V lost 3 bases, and 6 bases had no gene match. This CDR3 spans 12 amino acids. Germline values: CDR1 GTSNPN, CDR2 SVGIG (reference sequence). CDR3 nucleotide sequence: TGTGCCTGGAGGGGGACAGCAGGGCCCCTCCACTTT. Encoded protein: CAWRGTAGPLHF.

This sequence joins TRBV27 and TRBJ1-1; D call uncertain. The CDR3 runs to 13 residues. CDR1 MNHEY and CDR2 SMNVEV come from the germline V gene (reference sequence). V shed 6 bases and J shed 1 base, with 9 bases lying between them. CDR3 protein: CASRRPGNTEAFF. CDR3 bases: TGTGCCAGCAGGAGACCCGGGAACACTGAAGCTTTCTTT.

V is TRBV18 and J is TRBJ1-1, with no clear D. V lost 4 bases, J lost 0 bases, and 9 bases lay in between. This CDR3 is built from 14 residues. Germline V gives CDR1 KGHSH, CDR2 LQKENI. This chain's CDR3 is CASSLQSLNTEAFF. In nucleotides, the CDR3 is TGTGCCAGCTCACTACAGAGTCTGAACACTGAAGCTTTCTTT.

The chain uses TRBV6-5 and TRBJ2-7, with a weak D call TRBD2 (5 bases). The germline gives CDR1 MNHEY, CDR2 SVGAGI. The CDR3 totals 14 residues. The V and J ends lost 0 bases and 2 bases respectively, with 8 bases between them. The CDR3, as DNA: TGTGCCAGCAGTTACTCTCGGGGAACCTACGAGCAGTACTTC. It encodes CASSYSRGTYEQYF.

The chain recombines TRBV30 with TRBJ1-1; no definite D call. The V gene's germline CDR1 is GTSNPN and CDR2 SVGIG (reference sequence). The V and J ends lost 4 bases and 0 bases respectively, with 12 bases between them. The CDR3 length is 14 residues. CDR3 in amino acids: CAWTAFTLNTEAFF. The CDR3 nucleotides are TGTGCCTGGACGGCGTTTACCCTGAACACTGAAGCTTTCTTT. The full variable domain, completed using reference TRBV30 and TRBJ1-1, is SQTIHQWPATLVQPVGSPLSLECTVEGTSNPNLYWYRQAAGRGLQLLFYSVGIGQISSEVPQNLSASRPQDRQFILSSKKLLLSDSGFYLCAWTAFTLNTEAFFGQGTRLTVV.

With regard to this clone: Mismatch with germline at one junction end may stem from a read error. This sequence joins TRBV5-6 and TRBJ1-1; D ambiguous. The CDR3 contains 12 residues. Germline CDR1 reads SGHDT; CDR2 reads YYEEEE. The CDR3 DNA reads as TGTGCCAGCAGCAAACAAGGAGAGCCCCCTTCCTTT. Encoded protein: CASSKQGEPPSF.

The CDR3 nucleotides are TGCGCCAGCAGCTTGTGGGGGGATCTGAGTCAGCCCCAGCATTTT. This sequence encodes CASSLWGDLSQPQHF. V is TRBV5-1 and J is TRBJ1-5; a possible D gene is TRBD1 (5 bases). V was trimmed by 1 base and J by 6 bases, leaving 14 bases between them. The CDR3 length is 15 residues. Per germline, CDR1 SGHRS and CDR2 YFSETQ.

The V and J genes are TRBV4-1 and TRBJ1-5, with 8 bases identical to TRBD1. Trimming at V came to 3 bases and at J to 6 bases, leaving 4 bases not matched to a gene. This CDR3 region has 14 residues. CDR1 and CDR2 (germline): MGHRA, YSYEKL. The DNA of the CDR3 is TGCGCCAGCAGCCAGGACAGGGTGGGTCAGCCCCAGCATTTT. Its protein is CASSQDRVGQPQHF.

This chain uses TRBV11-2 with TRBJ2-5; 8 bases agree with TRBD2. Judging by the DNA end, TRBJ2-7 fits better; the J call may be wrong. CDR3 length: 15 amino acids. Germline CDR1 and CDR2: SGHAT and FQNNGV. Here the CDR3 reads CASSSLAGLYYEQYF. CDR3 coding DNA: TGTGCCAGCAGCTCCTTAGCGGGACTTTACTACGAGCAGTACTTC.

This chain links TRBV19 with TRBJ2-5; 8 bases fit TRBD1. CDR1 is LNHDA and CDR2 is SQIVND in the germline V gene (reference sequence). This CDR3 is built from 15 residues. The V gene end was trimmed by 3 bases and the J gene end by 1 base; junction bases not matched to a gene: 4. CDR3 bases: TGTGCCAGTAGTATGAGACAGGGGCTCCAAGAGACCCAGTACTTC. Protein product: CASSMRQGLQETQYF. The whole variable domain, filled in from reference TRBV19 and TRBJ2-5, reads DGGITQSPKYLFRKEGQNVTLSCEQNLNHDAMYWYRQDPGQGLRLIYYSQIVNDFQKGDIAEGYSVSREKKESFPLTVTSAQKNPTAFYLCASSMRQGLQETQYFGPGTRLLVL.

DNA for the CDR3: TGTGCCAGCAGCTGGCGGCCAACCAGCTCCTACGAGCAGTACTTC. It yields the protein CASSWRPTSSYEQYF. This sequence joins TRBV7-8 and TRBJ2-7, with D unclear. The germline CDR1 and CDR2 sequences are SGHVS and FQNEAQ. CDR3 length: 15 amino acids. V lost 4 bases and J 0 bases, leaving 13 bases between the germline ends.

This chain uses TRBV4-2 with TRBJ2-1; 10 positions agree with TRBD2. Germline V CDR1 and CDR2: LGHNA, YNFKEQ. The CDR3 length is 14 residues. Trimming at V came to 1 base and at J to 8 bases, leaving 2 bases not matched to a gene. The CDR3, as DNA: TGTGCCAGCAGCCAAGGGCTAGCGGGAGATGAGCAGTTCTTC. This translates into CASSQGLAGDEQFF.

V is TRBV6-5 and J is TRBJ2-1; D may be TRBD1 (5 bases). Germline CDR1 MNHEY, CDR2 SVGAGI. CDR3 length: 16 residues. Trimming took 4 bases from V and 4 from J, leaving 17 bases between them. The CDR3: CASSSTHSGAYNEQFF. CDR3 DNA sequence: TGTGCCAGCAGTTCGACACACTCTGGGGCTTACAATGAGCAGTTCTTC.

The V gene is TRBV5-5, the J gene TRBJ1-4; weak D call: TRBD1 (5 bases). Looked up from germline, CDR1 is SGHKS and CDR2 is YYEKEE (reference sequence). The CDR3 contains 16 residues. V was trimmed by 4 bases and J by 5 bases, leaving 18 bases between them. The DNA for the CDR3 is TGTGCCAGCAGCCTTCTGATTGACAGTCGGAATGAAAAACTGTTTTTT. This codes for CASSLLIDSRNEKLFF.

The V and J genes are TRBV30 and TRBJ1-1; D is possibly TRBD1 (5 bases). Germline V gene sequence: CDR1 GTSNPN, CDR2 SVGIG (reference sequence). V dropped 3 bases and J dropped 6 bases, with 14 bases sitting between them. The CDR3 is 13 amino acids. The DNA of the CDR3 is TGTGCCTGGAGACTCGACAGTACCGCTGAAGCTTTCTTT. Protein: CAWRLDSTAEAFF.

J is TRBJ2-3 and V is TRBV5-1; D call uncertain. CDR3 length equals 12 residues. CDR1 SGHRS and CDR2 YFSETQ come from the germline V gene. The V end lost 0 bases, the J end lost 5 bases, and 4 bases lay between the germline ends. CDR3 sequence reads: CASSLDVDTQYF. CDR3 coding DNA: TGCGCCAGCAGCTTGGACGTAGATACGCAGTATTTT.